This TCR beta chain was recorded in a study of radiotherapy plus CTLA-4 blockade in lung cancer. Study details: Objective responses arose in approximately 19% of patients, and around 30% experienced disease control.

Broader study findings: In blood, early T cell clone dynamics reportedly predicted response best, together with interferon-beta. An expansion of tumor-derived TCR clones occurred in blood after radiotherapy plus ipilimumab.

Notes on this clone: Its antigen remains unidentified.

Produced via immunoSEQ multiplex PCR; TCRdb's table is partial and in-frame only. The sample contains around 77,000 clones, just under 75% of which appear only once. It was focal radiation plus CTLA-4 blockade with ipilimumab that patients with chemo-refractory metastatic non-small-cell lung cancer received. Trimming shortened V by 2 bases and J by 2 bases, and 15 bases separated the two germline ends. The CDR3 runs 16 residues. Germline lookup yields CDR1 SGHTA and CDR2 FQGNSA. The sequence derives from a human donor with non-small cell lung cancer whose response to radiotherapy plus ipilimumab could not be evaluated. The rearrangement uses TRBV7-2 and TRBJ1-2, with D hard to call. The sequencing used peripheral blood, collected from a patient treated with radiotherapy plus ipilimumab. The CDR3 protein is CASSLLSPTENYGYTF. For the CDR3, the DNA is TGTGCCAGCAGCTTACTGTCTCCTACCGAGAACTATGGCTACACCTTC.